The next 22 T cell receptor beta chains were all read from a single sample in a study of blood T cell repertoires in COVID-19. Assay: immunoSEQ multiplex PCR; the TCRdb copy retains only in-frame clones and omits some. The table includes more than 95,000 clones, 65% to 85% detected once. The sample comprised peripheral blood. The receptor source for this set is a man under 40 with COVID-19, enrolled during active disease.

The chain recombines TRBV6-5 with TRBJ1-2, with D tentatively TRBD1 (6 bases). Germline values: CDR1 MNHEY, CDR2 SVGAGI. V lost 6 bases and J lost 2, with 7 bases in between. The CDR3 sequence is 12 residues long. The DNA of the CDR3 is TGTGCCAGCAGCGACAGGAACTATGGCTACACCTTC. Its translation: CASSDRNYGYTF.

This chain joins TRBV28 and TRBJ2-1, with 11 bases aligning to TRBD2. This CDR3 has 15 residues. Germline assignment: CDR1 MDHEN and CDR2 SYDVKM. The J segment lost 7 bases and the V segment lost 6 bases, leaving 8 bases of the junction unmatched. CDR3 amino acids: CASSPTSGAGNEQFF. CDR3 in DNA: TGTGCCAGCAGCCCGACTAGCGGGGCTGGAAATGAGCAGTTCTTC. Based on the CDR3 plus reference TRBV28 and TRBJ2-1, the full variable domain is DVKVTQSSRYLVKRTGEKVFLECVQDMDHENMFWYRQDPGLGLRLIYFSYDVKMKEKGDIPEGYSVSREKKERFSLILESASTNQTSMYLCASSPTSGAGNEQFFGPGTRLTVL.

About this clone: One end of the junction does not line up with germline, which may come from a read error. J is TRBJ1-4 and V is TRBV6-5, with 8 bases fitting TRBD1. The germline V gene has CDR1 MNHEY and CDR2 SVGAGI. The CDR3 extends over 12 amino acids. In nucleotides, the CDR3 is TGTGCCAGCAGCCGCGACAGGGGACAACTTTTTTTT. The encoded protein is CASSRDRGQLFF.

The rearrangement uses TRBV4-2 and TRBJ1-2, with D unresolved. CDR1 and CDR2 from the germline V gene are LGHNA and YNFKEQ. There are 13 residues in the CDR3. V dropped 0 bases and J dropped 6 bases, with 8 bases sitting between them. CDR3 residues: CASSQDRINGYTF. CDR3 sequence (DNA): TGTGCCAGCAGCCAAGATAGAATAAATGGCTACACCTTC.

A note on this clone: Germline and junction disagree at one end, which may indicate a read error. The gene calls are TRBV19 and TRBJ2-7, with D possibly matching TRBD2 (6 bases). In germline, CDR1 is LNHDA, CDR2 SQIVND (reference sequence). The CDR3 is 15 amino acids. In nucleotides, the CDR3 is TGTGCCAGCCACTTTTCCGGGGGTTCCTCCGACGAGCAGTACTTC. Translation gives CASHFSGGSSDEQYF.

The CDR3 coding sequence is TGTGCCAGCAGTCAGGCGGACAGCCCGAACACTGAAGCTTTCTTT. Its translation is CASSQADSPNTEAFF. The chain uses TRBV6-5 and TRBJ1-1; a weak D match, TRBD1 (6 bases). The germline gives CDR1 MNHEY, CDR2 SVGAGI. The CDR3 runs to 15 residues. V was trimmed by 5 bases and J by 1 base, leaving 14 bases between them.

CDR3 in DNA: TGTGCCAGCAGCCAGGAGAAGACAGGGCTCACAAACACCGGGGAGCTGTTTTTT. Protein sequence: CASSQEKTGLTNTGELFF. The chain is built from TRBV3-1 (or the pseudogene TRBV3-2) and TRBJ2-2; 7 nucleotides agree with TRBD1. V lost 3 bases, J lost 2 bases, and 12 bases stayed unmatched. The CDR3 is made up of 18 amino acids. Looked up from germline, CDR1 is LGHDT and CDR2 is YNNKEL (reference sequence).

This chain uses TRBV5-1 with TRBJ1-1; 7 positions match TRBD1. The CDR3 spans 17 residues. The germline CDR1 and CDR2 sequences are SGHRS and YFSETQ. With V trimmed by 4 bases and J by 0 bases, 12 bases remained unmatched. The CDR3 sequence: CASSHVREGQMNTEAFF. The CDR3 nucleotides are TGCGCCAGCAGCCATGTAAGAGAGGGACAGATGAACACTGAAGCTTTCTTT.

The chain couples TRBV28 to TRBJ1-2; D is unclear. Germline V gene sequence: CDR1 MDHEN, CDR2 SYDVKM. The ends were cut back, 7 bases at V and 1 base at J, with 13 bases in the middle. CDR3 length equals 14 residues. CDR3 amino acids: CASKIPGGNYGYTF. The CDR3 DNA reads TGTGCCAGCAAAATCCCCGGTGGTAACTATGGCTACACCTTC.

This rearrangement joins TRBV11-2 to TRBJ1-4; D might be TRBD1 (5 bases). Germline-derived CDR1 and CDR2 are SGHAT and FQNNGV. V was trimmed by 1 base and J by 10 bases, leaving 16 bases between them. The CDR3 extends over 15 amino acids. The CDR3 region is CASSLGVQDIGKLFF. The DNA for the CDR3 is TGTGCCAGCAGCTTAGGGGTACAGGACATTGGAAAACTGTTTTTT.

The chain carries TRBV5-5 and TRBJ2-2, with D maybe TRBD1 (9 bases). V was clipped by 4 bases and J by 0 bases, with 22 bases between them. The CDR3 contains 19 residues. Germline V gives CDR1 SGHKS, CDR2 YYEKEE (reference sequence). This chain's CDR3 is CASSPRGGQGFSNTGELFF. The CDR3 bases are TGTGCCAGCAGCCCCCGGGGGGGACAGGGTTTTTCGAACACCGGGGAGCTGTTTTTT.

The genes are TRBV19 and TRBJ2-5; 14 positions agree with TRBD2. This CDR3 has 18 residues. Germline V gives CDR1 LNHDA, CDR2 SQIVND (reference sequence). V was clipped by 6 bases and J by 2 bases; unmatched bases: 11. CDR3 DNA sequence: TGTGCCAGTAGCACCCTCGGACTAGCGGGAGGATTTCAAGAGACCCAGTACTTC. Translation: CASSTLGLAGGFQETQYF. The whole variable domain, filled in from reference TRBV19 and TRBJ2-5, reads DGGITQSPKYLFRKEGQNVTLSCEQNLNHDAMYWYRQDPGQGLRLIYYSQIVNDFQKGDIAEGYSVSREKKESFPLTVTSAQKNPTAFYLCASSTLGLAGGFQETQYFGPGTRLLVL.

V gene TRBV24-1 combines with J gene TRBJ2-1; 10 nucleotides match TRBD1. Germline CDR1 reads KGHDR; CDR2 reads SFDVKD. V lost 3 bases, J lost 6 bases, and 4 bases stayed unmatched. The CDR3 runs to 15 residues. CDR3 sequence reads: CATSDTRDRGNEQFF. The CDR3 bases are TGTGCCACCAGTGATACCCGGGACAGGGGCAATGAGCAGTTCTTC.

This clone was seen once. One end of the junction varies from germline; a read error may be responsible. The chain joins TRBV6-1 to TRBJ1-2; D uncertain. The CDR3 totals 11 residues. The germline CDR1 and CDR2 sequences are MNHNS and SASEGT. This CDR3 reads CASSEAPQQAF. CDR3 coding DNA: TGTGCCAGCAGTGAAGCGCCGCAACAAGCCTTC.

The chain combines TRBV5-1 with TRBJ2-3; 9 nucleotides agree with TRBD2. The V gene's germline CDR1 is SGHRS and CDR2 YFSETQ. The length of the CDR3 is 16 residues. The ends lost 4 bases at V and 4 bases at J; junction bases unmatched: 10. The CDR3 sequence is CASSPLGRGGPDTQYF. CDR3 in DNA: TGCGCCAGCAGCCCCCTAGGGCGGGGGGGGCCAGATACGCAGTATTTT. The variable domain in full, with the rest retrieved from reference TRBV5-1 and TRBJ2-3, is KAGVTQTPRYLIKTRGQQVTLSCSPISGHRSVSWYQQTPGQGLQFLFEYFSETQRNKGNFPGRFSGRQFSNSRSEMNVSTLELGDSALYLCASSPLGRGGPDTQYFGPGTRLTVL.

This clone was counted once. V and J are TRBV5-5 and TRBJ2-2; 9 nucleotides align to TRBD1. Germline V CDR1 and CDR2: SGHKS, YYEKEE (reference sequence). Trimming took 6 bases from V and 1 from J; bases not matched to a gene: 4. This CDR3 region has 15 residues. CDR3 in amino acids: CASTQGQGNTGELFF. The CDR3 nucleotides are TGTGCCAGCACCCAGGGACAGGGGAACACCGGGGAGCTGTTTTTT.

The chain is built from TRBV11-1 and TRBJ1-1; 11 positions match TRBD1. Trimming removed 5 bases from V and 4 bases from J; junction bases left unmatched: 6. Germline V gene sequence: CDR1 SGHAT, CDR2 FQDESV (reference sequence). This CDR3 has 15 amino acids. The CDR3 sequence is CASSEPGTGGTEAFF. The CDR3, as DNA: TGTGCCAGCAGCGAACCCGGGACAGGGGGCACTGAAGCTTTCTTT.

This chain connects TRBV5-4 to TRBJ2-7; TRBD1 agrees at 8 bases. The CDR3 length is 14 residues. CDR1 and CDR2 from the germline V gene are SGHNT and YYREEE (reference sequence). V lost 1 base and J lost 6; bases outside the gene matches: 6. The CDR3 is CASSLIAGGFEQYF. The CDR3 DNA reads TGTGCCAGCAGCTTGATTGCAGGGGGCTTCGAGCAGTACTTC.

This chain links TRBV5-4 with TRBJ2-2; 9 nucleotides align to TRBD2. The CDR3 spans 19 residues. Germline trimming cut 3 bases from V and 1 base from J; bases unmatched to any gene: 13. CDR1 and CDR2 (germline): SGHNT, YYREEE (reference sequence). CDR3 protein: CASSYGIRGLAMNTGELFF. The CDR3 DNA is TGTGCCAGCAGCTACGGGATTCGGGGACTAGCCATGAACACCGGGGAGCTGTTTTTT.

V is TRBV28 and J is TRBJ2-4; the D gene is possibly TRBD2 (7 bases). The CDR3 runs 15 residues. Germline CDR1 is MDHEN and CDR2 is SYDVKM. The ends were cut back, 10 bases at V and 0 bases at J, with 16 bases in the middle. The DNA of the CDR3 is TGTGCCACTATCTCCGGGGGGCTAGCCAAAAACATTCAGTACTTC. Translating gives CATISGGLAKNIQYF.

The chain combines TRBV7-9 with TRBJ2-2; 11 nucleotides agree with TRBD2. The V gene's germline CDR1 is SEHNR and CDR2 FQNEAQ (reference sequence). Trimming took 1 base from V and 5 from J; bases not matched to a gene: 9. The CDR3 is 18 amino acids. The CDR3 region is CASSLERTSGSGTGELFF. The CDR3 DNA follows: TGTGCCAGCAGCTTAGAGAGAACTAGCGGGAGTGGGACCGGGGAGCTGTTTTTT.

This clone was seen a single time. The rearrangement joins TRBV6-2 or TRBV6-3 to TRBJ2-5; possibly TRBD2 for D (6 bases). V lost 2 bases, J lost 1 base, and 11 bases lay in between. Germline V lookup: CDR1 MNHEY, CDR2 SVGEGT. The CDR3 has 15 residues. Written as DNA, the CDR3 is TGTGCCAGCAGTTACGGGGGGACTCCCCAAGAGACCCAGTACTTC. Its protein is CASSYGGTPQETQYF.